Below are 12 T cell receptor beta chains sequenced from a single sample in a study of shared clonotypes between healthy human individuals. The table came from immunoSEQ multiplex PCR; TCRdb's copy has only in-frame clones and leaves some out. The sample has approximately 2,000,000 clones, about 94% seen once. Cells designated naive CD8 were CD45RO-negative and were positively selected for CCR7, with terminally differentiated effector memory CD45RA+ cells excluded. What was sequenced was naive CD8+ T cells from PBMCs. The source is a man aged 18 to 29 in good health. Some clones in this sample may be carry-over from other donors' samples.

The CDR3 nucleotides read TGTGCCATCAACCGGGAACAGGGAGAATACGAGCAGTACTTC. Protein product: CAINREQGEYEQYF. V is TRBV10-3 and J is TRBJ2-7; the D gene is possibly TRBD1 (6 bases). This CDR3 region has 14 residues. V was cut by 7 bases and J by 4 bases, with 17 bases left in between. CDR1 is ENHRY, CDR2 SYGVKD, per germline.

The chain carries TRBV4-2 and TRBJ2-5; possible D gene TRBD1, 5 bases. V was clipped by 3 bases and J by 5 bases, with 19 bases between them. Germline V gives CDR1 LGHNA, CDR2 YNFKEQ. The CDR3 totals 16 residues. The CDR3 is CASSQGLRSHPETQYF. The CDR3 DNA reads TGTGCCAGCAGCCAGGGGCTTAGGAGTCACCCCGAGACCCAGTACTTC.

V gene TRBV7-6 combines with J gene TRBJ2-2; D is possibly TRBD1 or TRBD2 (6 bases each). CDR1 and CDR2 from the germline V gene are SGHVS and FNYEAQ. Trimming shortened V by 5 bases and J by 5 bases, and 15 bases separated the two germline ends. The CDR3 has 15 residues. CDR3 in amino acids: CASSDLGGQTGELFF. The CDR3 DNA reads TGTGCCAGCAGCGATCTGGGAGGACAGACCGGGGAGCTGTTTTTT.

The chain recombines TRBV11-2 with TRBJ2-7; no firm D call. The length of the CDR3 is 16 residues. CDR1 and CDR2 (germline): SGHAT, FQNNGV. V shed 1 base and J shed 0 bases, with 13 bases lying between them. CDR3 nucleotide sequence: TGTGCCAGCAGCTTAGTTTTGGGCAGCTACTCCTACGAGCAGTACTTC. Translating it yields CASSLVLGSYSYEQYF.

This clone appeared once. The chain couples TRBV29-1 to TRBJ2-1; 7 bases are shared with TRBD2. Germline lookup yields CDR1 SQVTM and CDR2 ANQGSEA. This CDR3 contains 14 residues. V dropped 2 bases and J dropped 5; count of bases not matched to a gene: 6. The CDR3 protein is CSVELLADHNEQFF. In DNA, the CDR3 is TGCAGCGTTGAATTGCTAGCGGATCACAATGAGCAGTTCTTC.

The CDR3 coding sequence is TGTGCCAGCAGCCCGGACGGGAATAATGAAAAACTGTTTTTT. This encodes CASSPDGNNEKLFF. The chain carries TRBV4-2 and TRBJ1-4; D remains ambiguous. The CDR3 consists of 14 residues. The V gene's germline CDR1 is LGHNA and CDR2 YNFKEQ. V lost 4 bases, J lost 4 bases, and 10 bases lay in between.

Comment on this clone: The identical CDR3 is also encoded by other nucleotide sequences in the sample. The chain employs TRBV5-1 and TRBJ2-3, with D hard to call. This CDR3 has 12 residues. CDR1 is SGHRS and CDR2 is YFSETQ in the germline V gene. V was pared by 1 base and J by 3 bases, with 3 bases between. The CDR3 here is CASSLNTDTQYF. The CDR3 DNA reads TGCGCCAGCAGCTTGAATACAGATACGCAGTATTTT.

This CDR3 is CASSLLSTRGLYEQYF. The CDR3 nucleotides are TGTGCCAGCAGTTTACTTTCTACTAGGGGTTTGTACGAGCAGTACTTC. This rearrangement joins TRBV27 to TRBJ2-7, with D perhaps matching TRBD1 or TRBD2 (5 bases each). Trimming shortened V by 2 bases and J by 4 bases, and 18 bases separated the two germline ends. CDR1 and CDR2 from the germline V gene are MNHEY and SMNVEV (reference sequence). The CDR3 covers 16 residues.

The rearrangement joins TRBV6-1 to TRBJ2-7; 9 bases map to TRBD2. Germline V gene lookup returns CDR1 MNHNS and CDR2 SASEGT. V lost 1 base, J lost 7 bases, and 8 bases stayed unmatched. The CDR3 spans 15 residues. DNA of the CDR3: TGTGCCAGCAGTGAAGTGGCGGGAGGGCCAGAAGAGCAGTACTTC. Its translation is CASSEVAGGPEEQYF.

The chain has TRBV27 and TRBJ2-2; 9 nucleotides agree with TRBD1. The junction had 11 bases not matched to a gene; V was cut back by 3 bases and J by 6 bases. Germline CDR1 MNHEY, CDR2 SMNVEV (reference sequence). The CDR3 spans 17 residues. CDR3 sequence: CASSLPGQGGPSGELFF. In DNA form, the CDR3 reads TGTGCCAGCAGTTTGCCGGGACAGGGAGGGCCTTCCGGGGAGCTGTTTTTT.

V usage is TRBV19 and J usage is TRBJ2-1; TRBD1 is a possible D gene (6 bases). This CDR3 contains 15 residues. V was trimmed by 7 bases and J by 9 bases, leaving 22 bases between them. CDR1 is LNHDA, CDR2 SQIVND, per germline (reference sequence). The DNA of the CDR3 is TGTGCCAGTAAGCCTGGGGACAATCACCGCGCTGAGCAGTTCTTC. Translating it yields CASKPGDNHRAEQFF.

V and J are TRBV12-5 and TRBJ1-1; D possibly corresponds to TRBD1 (5 bases). CDR3 length: 13 residues. The ends were cut back, 5 bases at V and 2 bases at J, with 9 bases in the middle. Germline CDR1 LGHNT, CDR2 FRNRAP. The chain's CDR3 is CASGRTGNTEAFF. Here the CDR3 DNA reads TGTGCTAGTGGTAGAACAGGCAACACTGAAGCTTTCTTT.